This T cell receptor (beta chain) appears in the sequencing data of a study of post-analysis software for immune sequencing data. The count of this clonotype is one. What it recognizes is unknown. Unique molecular identifiers featured in each of the TCR beta cDNA libraries. TCRdb re-derived calls from the PCR reads in MiXCR, one entry per CDR3 protein. This table has about 820,000 distinct CDR3 sequences, approximately 53% appearing once. Germline values: CDR1 SEHNR, CDR2 FQNEAQ (reference sequence). The CDR3 is 14 amino acids. General study results and limits: Controls had lower frequencies than patients of a handful of TRBV segments, which included TRBV5-6, TRBV5-1 and TRBV20-1. Diversity measured as normalized Chao1 was significantly lower in multiple sclerosis patients than in controls.

The chain couples TRBV7-9 to TRBJ2-4; 9 nucleotides align to TRBD1. The J call may be mistaken, given a closer DNA end match to TRBJ2-7. The sequence derives from a girl aged 10 to 17 with multiple sclerosis. The sequencing sample was made of blood. The CDR3 nucleotides are TGTGCCAGCAGCTGGGGACAGGGAACCAACGAGCAGTACTTC. This encodes CASSWGQGTNEQYF.